The rows below give T cell receptor beta chains drawn from one sample of a study of cytomegalovirus exposure and HLA in healthy donors. This table comes from immunoSEQ multiplex PCR, and its TCRdb copy is limited to in-frame clones, with some not included. Of 130,000 to 150,000 clones listed, about 74% were seen once; the top ten hold 4.3%. What was sequenced was PBMCs. The receptors were sampled from a man aged 18 to 29 in good health and CMV-seropositive. The CDR3 runs from the conserved cysteine through the conserved F or W. A D gene is named only where the DNA matches it firmly. The listing skips clone size in some rows; elsewhere it reads once, few, many or a size class.

len,d_gene,j_gene,v_gene,abundance,CDR3nt,CDR3aa
14,.,TRBJ2-1,TRBV6-1,few,TGTGCCAGCAGTGAAATAGCGGAAGACAATGAGCAGTTCTTC,CASSEIAEDNEQFF
13,TRBD1,TRBJ2-7,TRBV18,.,TGTGCCAGCTCAGTTTCAGGGGGCTTCGAGCAGTACTTC,CASSVSGGFEQYF
16,.,TRBJ1-1,TRBV28,.,TGTGCCAGCACCTCGGGAGGGACCAGGGGCCTTCCTGAAGCTTTCTTT,CASTSGGTRGLPEAFF
17,TRBD1,TRBJ1-6,TRBV2,once,TGTGCCAGCAGTCAAATTCGGGACAGGTCCTATAATTCACCCCTCCACTTT,CASSQIRDRSYNSPLHF
13,TRBD1,TRBJ2-5,TRBV5-5,.,TGTGCCAGCAGCCGGACAGGGAAGGAGACCCAGTACTTC,CASSRTGKETQYF
13,.,TRBJ1-5,TRBV7-2,.,TGTGCCAGCAGCGCACAGGTTGAGCAGCCCCAGCATTTT,CASSAQVEQPQHF
13,.,TRBJ1-5,TRBV10-3,.,TGTGCCATCAGTGCCAGTAGCAATCAGCCCCAGCATTTT,CAISASSNQPQHF
15,TRBD1,TRBJ2-5,TRBV7-2,.,TGTGCCAGCAGCTTAGAAGGGACAGCCGAAGAGACCCAGTACTTC,CASSLEGTAEETQYF
13,.,TRBJ1-2,TRBV5-6,.,TGTGCCAGCAGCTTCCAGGGGCGCGTTATCTACACCTTC,CASSFQGRVIYTF
12,.,TRBJ2-7,TRBV6-1,.,TGTGCCAGCACGTGGCAGAAGTACGAGCAGTACTTC,CASTWQKYEQYF
16,.,TRBJ1-2,TRBV11-3,few,TGTGCCAGCAGCTTAGATCTAAGATGCTTCGTCGGGGGCTACACCTTC,CASSLDLRCFVGGYTF
17,TRBD2,TRBJ2-1,TRBV10-1,.,TGCGCCAGCAGTGAGTTGGGTGGGCTAGCGGGGAACAATGAGCAGTTCTTC,CASSELGGLAGNNEQFF
16,TRBD1,TRBJ1-5,TRBV7-9,.,TGTGCCAGCAGCCCGGGACAGGATAATAGCAATCAGCCCCAGCATTTT,CASSPGQDNSNQPQHF
16,TRBD1,TRBJ1-5,TRBV27,.,TGTGCCAGCAGTTTACGACAGGGTGGCGGCAATCAGCCCCAGCATTTT,CASSLRQGGGNQPQHF
16,TRBD2,TRBJ2-1,TRBV7-3,few,TGTGCCAGCAGCTTAAGGCTAGCGGGAGGGTACAATGAGCAGTTCTTC,CASSLRLAGGYNEQFF
15,TRBD2,TRBJ2-1,TRBV6-5,few,TGTGCCAGCAGCCGGGGACTAGCGGGATACAATGAGCAGTTCTTC,CASSRGLAGYNEQFF
15,TRBD2,TRBJ2-1,TRBV19,few,TGTGCCAGTACCCGACTAGCGGGCTTATACAATGAGCAGTTCTTC,CASTRLAGLYNEQFF
13,.,TRBJ1-1,TRBV11-2,.,TGTGCCAGCAGCCAGAAAGTGAACACTGAAGCTTTCTTT,CASSQKVNTEAFF
13,TRBD1,TRBJ2-5,TRBV5-6,.,TGTGCCAGCAGCTGGACAGGGCAAGAGACCCAGTACTTC,CASSWTGQETQYF
14,TRBD1,TRBJ1-5,TRBV7-9,.,TGTGCCAGCAGCTGGGGACAGAGCAATCAGCCCCAGCATTTT,CASSWGQSNQPQHF
17,.,TRBJ1-3,TRBV9,.,TGTGCCAGCAGCGTAGATTTTTCACCGAGCTCTGGAAACACCATATATTTT,CASSVDFSPSSGNTIYF
14,.,TRBJ1-6,TRBV7-8,.,TGTGCCAGCAGCTTCCCGGGGTATAATTCACCCCTCCACTTT,CASSFPGYNSPLHF
14,TRBD2,TRBJ2-5,TRBV6-1,.,TGTGCCAGCAGCTCAAGACTAGCCCAAGAGACCCAGTACTTC,CASSSRLAQETQYF
16,.,TRBJ2-6,TRBV29-1,.,TGCAGCGTTGAAGATCCGCGGGGATCAGGGGCCAACGTCCTGACTTTC,CSVEDPRGSGANVLTF
15,TRBD1,TRBJ1-4,TRBV7-9,.,TGTGCCAGCAGCTCCCCGGGACAGACGAATGAAAAACTGTTTTTT,CASSSPGQTNEKLFF
14,TRBD2,TRBJ2-3,TRBV5-4,.,TGTGCCAGCAGCCGGACTAGCGGGAGGGCTACGCAGTATTTT,CASSRTSGRATQYF
14,TRBD1,TRBJ2-3,TRBV6-6,few,TGTGCCAGCAGGCGGACAGGGGGGACAGATACGCAGTATTTT,CASRRTGGTDTQYF
15,.,TRBJ2-7,TRBV4-1,.,TGCGCCAGCAGCCAAGTTATCCCCGGACAGACTGGGCAGTACTTC,CASSQVIPGQTGQYF